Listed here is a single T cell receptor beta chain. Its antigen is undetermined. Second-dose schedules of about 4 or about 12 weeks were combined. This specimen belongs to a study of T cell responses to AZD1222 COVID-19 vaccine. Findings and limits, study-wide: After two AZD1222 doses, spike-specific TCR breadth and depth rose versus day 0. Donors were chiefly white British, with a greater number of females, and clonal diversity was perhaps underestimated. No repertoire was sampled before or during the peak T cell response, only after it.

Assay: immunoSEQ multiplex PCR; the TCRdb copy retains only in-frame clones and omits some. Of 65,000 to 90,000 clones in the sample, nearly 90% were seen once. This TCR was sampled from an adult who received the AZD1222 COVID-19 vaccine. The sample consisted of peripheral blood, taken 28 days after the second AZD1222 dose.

CDR3 amino acids: CASSESVEQFF. CDR3 nucleotides: TGTGCCAGCAGTGAATCGGTGGAGCAGTTCTTC. This chain uses TRBV25-1 with TRBJ2-1; D is uncertain. The germline V gene encodes CDR1 MGHDK and CDR2 SYGVNS. CDR3 length: 11 residues. V was pared by 1 base and J by 10 bases, with 5 bases between.